This entry lists 13 T cell receptor beta chains sequenced from one sample in a study of CD8+CD57+ T cells in acquired aplastic anemia. TCR beta VDJ and CDR3 profiles were obtained from a genomic DNA template. A single record per CDR3 protein comes from TCRdb applying MiXCR to the reads. This sample carries tens of thousands of distinct CDR3 sequences, about half of them seen once, and the ten largest clones take roughly 70%. Sequenced input: sorted CD4+, CD8+, or CD8+CD57+ T cells (not recorded which) from PBMCs. The source of these receptors is a human donor in good health, serving as a control.

This clonotype was seen repeatedly, ten times or more. This chain uses TRBV19 with TRBJ2-7; D unclear. CDR1 and CDR2 (germline): LNHDA, SQIVND (reference sequence). This CDR3 region has 14 residues. The V end was cut by 1 base, the J end by 4 bases, with 11 bases between. The CDR3 DNA reads as TGTGCCAGTAGTATAGGGTACTCGGATTACGAGCAGTACTTC. Protein sequence: CASSIGYSDYEQYF. The full variable domain, its missing parts supplied by reference TRBV19 and TRBJ2-7, is DGGITQSPKYLFRKEGQNVTLSCEQNLNHDAMYWYRQDPGQGLRLIYYSQIVNDFQKGDIAEGYSVSREKKESFPLTVTSAQKNPTAFYLCASSIGYSDYEQYFGPGTRLTVT.

The chain carries TRBV10-3 and TRBJ1-1; D not resolved. Between the trimmed V and J ends, which lost 6 bases and 1 base, there was a span of 9 bases. Per the germline V gene, CDR1 is ENHRY and CDR2 is SYGVKD. The CDR3 extends over 13 amino acids. In nucleotides, the CDR3 is TGTGCCATCAGCCGGACCGGGAACACTGAAGCTTTCTTT. Amino acids: CAISRTGNTEAFF.

V usage is TRBV24-1 and J usage is TRBJ1-5; D might be TRBD1 (5 bases). Germline CDR1 KGHDR, CDR2 SFDVKD. The ends were cut back, 9 bases at V and 3 bases at J, with 17 bases in the middle. The length of the CDR3 is 15 residues. The CDR3 reads CATQGLADTNQPQHF. CDR3 DNA: TGTGCCACCCAGGGACTAGCGGACACCAATCAGCCCCAGCATTTT.

This clonotype was seen ten or more times. The chain employs TRBV2 and TRBJ2-7; D unresolved. This CDR3 is 16 amino acids long. The germline V and J ends were trimmed by 6 bases and 0 bases, with 18 bases remaining between them. Germline CDR1 SNHLY, CDR2 FYNNEI. This CDR3 is CASSHPGPRSSYEQYF. The CDR3 bases are TGTGCCAGCAGCCACCCGGGTCCGCGAAGCTCCTACGAGCAGTACTTC.

The chain joins TRBV13 to TRBJ2-3; D ambiguous. Trimming pared 5 bases from V and 0 bases from J, leaving 12 bases between. Germline CDR1 is PRHDT and CDR2 is FYEKMQ (reference sequence). This CDR3 region has 15 residues. The chain's CDR3 is CASSPSPTSTDTQYF. The CDR3 DNA is TGTGCCAGCAGCCCATCCCCAACTAGCACAGATACGCAGTATTTT.

DNA for the CDR3: TGTGCCAGCAGTGAATCTCCAGGGAAGAAGTACGTC. It is translated as CASSESPGKKYV. The rearrangement links TRBV25-1 to TRBJ2-7; the D gene is possibly TRBD1 (5 bases). Trimming took 1 base from V and 11 from J, leaving 12 bases between them. The CDR3 covers 12 residues. Germline loops: CDR1 MGHDK, CDR2 SYGVNS.

This clonotype was seen at least ten times. The chain joins TRBV12-3 or TRBV12-4 to TRBJ2-7; the D gene is possibly TRBD1 (5 bases). The CDR3 extends over 15 amino acids. Trimming took off 7 bases at V and 1 base at J, with 17 bases between the two ends. In nucleotides, the CDR3 is TGTGCCAGCACCATTTTCCAGGGTCCATCCTACGAGCAGTACTTC. This encodes CASTIFQGPSYEQYF.

This clonotype was picked up a small number of times. V usage is TRBV2 and J usage is TRBJ1-2; maybe TRBD1 (6 bases). Germline CDR1 and CDR2: SNHLY and FYNNEI. CDR3 length: 20 residues. V was shortened by 0 bases and J by 4 bases, with 27 bases between the two germline ends. CDR3 nucleotide sequence: TGTGCCAGCAGTGAAGCGATTTTTGGGCAGGAGGGGGTTTTTAGCTATGGCTACACCTTC. Amino acid sequence: CASSEAIFGQEGVFSYGYTF.

The CDR3 here is CATKLLASGVGTQYF. For the CDR3, the DNA is TGTGCCACCAAGTTGTTGGCTAGCGGGGTGGGTACACAGTATTTT. The rearrangement uses TRBV15 and TRBJ2-3, with TRBD2 matching 9 bases. Per germline, CDR1 LNHNV and CDR2 YYDKDF (reference sequence). J was trimmed by 12 bases and V by 7 bases; bases with no gene match: 17. This CDR3 contains 15 residues.

The rearrangement joins TRBV12-3 or TRBV12-4 to TRBJ1-2; D ambiguous. The CDR3 has 14 residues. The V gene lost 6 bases and the J gene lost 2 bases, with 13 bases spanning the gap. The CDR3 reads CASSPAGANYGYTF. The CDR3 nucleotides read TGTGCCAGCAGCCCAGCGGGAGCGAACTATGGCTACACCTTC.

Turning to this clonotype: This may stem from a read error, because a much larger clone lies one nucleotide away. The gene calls are TRBV11-2 and TRBJ1-6; 7 bases map to TRBD1. Germline V CDR1 and CDR2: SGHAT, FQNNGV. The CDR3 has 15 amino acids. CDR3 residues: CASSLPGQRNSSLHF. In DNA, the CDR3 is TGTGCCAGCAGCCTCCCGGGACAGAGAAATTCATCCCTCCACTTT.

V gene TRBV27 combines with J gene TRBJ1-5; D remains ambiguous. Germline V CDR1 and CDR2: MNHEY, SMNVEV (reference sequence). The CDR3 consists of 14 residues. Trimming cost V 6 bases and J 1 base, with 10 bases left between them. CDR3 region: CASRQLASNQPQHF. The CDR3, as DNA: TGTGCCAGCAGGCAGTTGGCGAGCAATCAGCCCCAGCATTTT.

The rearrangement uses TRBV5-6 and TRBJ2-6, with TRBD1 identical over 7 bases. Trimming cost V 2 bases and J 2 bases; bases outside gene matches: 1. The CDR3 runs 15 residues. The germline V gene encodes CDR1 SGHDT and CDR2 YYEEEE. DNA of the CDR3: TGTGCCAGCAGCTTCGGGACAGCTGGGGCCAACGTCCTGACTTTC. As protein: CASSFGTAGANVLTF. Full variable domain (remainder filled in from reference TRBV5-6 and TRBJ2-6): DAGVTQSPTHLIKTRGQQVTLRCSPKSGHDTVSWYQQALGQGPQFIFQYYEEEERQRGNFPDRFSGHQFPNYSSELNVNALLLGDSALYLCASSFGTAGANVLTFGAGSRLTVL.